This note documents a single TCR beta chain sequence. The sample has other DNA sequences that encode this CDR3 too. This entry is derived from a study of shared clonotypes between healthy human individuals. Sequenced by immunoSEQ multiplex PCR; TCRdb stores in-frame clones only, minus some. The data show approximately 2.4 million clones, around 95% seen once. Germline loops: CDR1 SGHRS, CDR2 YFSETQ. This CDR3 has 14 amino acids. V was pared by 0 bases and J by 2 bases, with 7 bases between. The sequence was obtained from a man aged 18 to 35 in good health. The chain uses TRBV5-1 and TRBJ2-3; tentatively, D is TRBD1 (6 bases). The sequencing sample was made of naive CD4+ T cells sorted from blood. Subset denoted: CD45RA+ positively selected. The CDR3 reads CASSLGTVTDTQYF. CDR3 nucleotides: TGCGCCAGCAGCTTGGGGACAGTCACAGATACGCAGTATTTT.